This paragraph covers one T cell receptor (beta chain) sequence. The antigen is unknown. The table came from immunoSEQ multiplex PCR; TCRdb's copy has only in-frame clones and leaves some out. In the table there are approximately 58,000 clones, 86% of which are singletons. The sample is drawn from a study of OX40 agonist ivuxolimab in advanced cancers. Study information: Three patients got partial responses; one had hepatocellular carcinoma and two had cutaneous melanoma.

Points from the study as a whole: Undetermined was the antigen specificity of the expanded peripheral T cells. Clonal expansion from baseline to week 6 occurred in both CD4+ and CD8+ T cells.

V gave up 0 bases and J gave up 0 bases; unmatched junction bases: 6. Germline V gene sequence: CDR1 SGHNT, CDR2 YYREEE (reference sequence). This CDR3 comprises 18 residues. Specimen: CD4+ or CD8+ T cells sorted from blood, collected in a trial of the OX40 agonist ivuxolimab. This sequence joins TRBV5-4 and TRBJ2-3; 11 nucleotides agree with TRBD2. This receptor was taken from an adult with an advanced solid tumor such as melanoma, head and neck, liver or kidney cancer. The chain's CDR3 is CASSLGASGRISTDTQYF. CDR3 coding DNA: TGTGCCAGCAGCTTGGGGGCTAGCGGGAGGATTAGCACAGATACGCAGTATTTT. The full variable domain, in which reference TRBV5-4 and TRBJ2-3 provide the parts outside the CDR3, is ETGVTQSPTHLIKTRGQQVTLRCSSQSGHNTVSWYQQALGQGPQFIFQYYREEENGRGNFPPRFSGLQFPNYSSELNVNALELDDSALYLCASSLGASGRISTDTQYFGPGTRLTVL.